This TCR beta chain comes out of a study of T cell repertoires in cytomegalovirus infection. Germline CDR1 and CDR2: MNHEY and SVGEGT. The CDR3 is made up of 11 amino acids. The V and J ends lost 7 bases and 1 base respectively, with 4 bases between them. Via MiXCR, TCRdb re-called the reads, giving one row per CDR3 protein. The sample has approximately 170,000 distinct CDR3 sequences, roughly 15% seen once. The sequence was obtained from a human donor in good health (CMV status not recorded). Some clones in this sample may be carry-over from other donors' samples. The sequencing sample was made of CD8+ T cells from PBMCs. The V gene is TRBV6-2 or TRBV6-3, the J gene TRBJ1-1; D unresolved. The CDR3 sequence: CASTSNTEAFF. The CDR3 bases are TGTGCCAGCACTTCGAACACTGAAGCTTTCTTT.